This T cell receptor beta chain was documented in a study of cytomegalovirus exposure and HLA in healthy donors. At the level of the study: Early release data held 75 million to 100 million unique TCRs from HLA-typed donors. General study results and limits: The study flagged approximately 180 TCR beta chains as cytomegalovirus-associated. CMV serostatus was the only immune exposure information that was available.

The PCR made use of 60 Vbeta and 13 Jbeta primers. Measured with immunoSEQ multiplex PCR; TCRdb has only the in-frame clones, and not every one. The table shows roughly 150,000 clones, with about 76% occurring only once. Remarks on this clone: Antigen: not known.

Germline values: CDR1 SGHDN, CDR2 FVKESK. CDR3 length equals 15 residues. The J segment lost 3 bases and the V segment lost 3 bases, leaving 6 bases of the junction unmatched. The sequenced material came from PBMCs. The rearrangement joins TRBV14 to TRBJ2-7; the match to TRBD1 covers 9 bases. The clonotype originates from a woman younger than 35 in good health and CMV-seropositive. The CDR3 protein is CASSQTGGLFYEQYF. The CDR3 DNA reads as TGTGCCAGCAGCCAGACAGGGGGTCTTTTCTACGAGCAGTACTTC.